This TCR beta chain stems from a study of blood T cells in healthy people across ages. This CDR3 is 16 amino acids long. Looked up from germline, CDR1 is SGHAT and CDR2 is FQNNGV. Trimming cost V 5 bases and J 1 base; bases outside gene matches: 7. PCR was performed a second time for roughly 6 to 12 cycles using a sample-barcoded 5' primer and a J-beta primer mix. CDR3-containing paired-end reads numbering at least 2.5 million came from each sample. TCRdb reanalysed the 5' RACE reads using MiXCR and keeps one entry per CDR3 protein. The sample carries 650,000 to 800,000 distinct CDR3 sequences, under 55% recorded once. In its sample, this clonotype was seen a few times.

The rearrangement uses TRBV11-2 and TRBJ2-5; 10 nucleotides line up with TRBD2. Input material: blood. This sequence originates from a man aged 60-69 years in good health. The CDR3 DNA is TGTGCCAGCAGCCCAACCCTAGCGGGGGCCCAAGAGACCCAGTACTTC. Translated: CASSPTLAGAQETQYF.